The 28 T cell receptor beta chains presented below share a single source sample, sequenced in a study of T cell clonotyping in hematopoietic cell transplantation. Time point here: recipient sample about 28 days before transplant, after cytoreduction. The table came from immunoSEQ multiplex PCR; TCRdb's copy has only in-frame clones and leaves some out. The table shows approximately 27,000 clones, with more than 85% occurring only once. The sequences come from peripheral blood mononuclear cells, collected before stem cell transplant. The receptor source for this set is a middle-aged man with acute myeloid leukemia. Some clones in this sample may be carry-over from other donors' samples.

This chain uses TRBV7-9 with TRBJ2-3, with D unclear. Looked up from germline, CDR1 is SEHNR and CDR2 is FQNEAQ (reference sequence). This CDR3 spans 13 amino acids. V lost 5 bases and J 6 bases, leaving 12 bases between the germline ends. CDR3 residues: CASSITIGDTQYF. In nucleotides, the CDR3 is TGTGCCAGCAGCATAACGATCGGGGATACGCAGTATTTT.

The chain employs TRBV29-1 and TRBJ2-7, with 7 bases lining up with TRBD1. Germline assignment: CDR1 SQVTM and CDR2 ANQGSEA. The CDR3 is 13 amino acids. V lost 5 bases to trimming and J lost 0 bases; unmatched junction nucleotides: 4. CDR3 protein: CSVTRDSSYEQYF. CDR3 coding DNA: TGCAGCGTTACACGGGACAGCTCCTACGAGCAGTACTTC.

This sequence joins TRBV9 and TRBJ2-5; 7 bases are shared with TRBD2. The length of the CDR3 is 15 residues. Trimming cost V 0 bases and J 2 bases; bases outside gene matches: 4. From germline, CDR1 is SGDLS and CDR2 YYNGEE. CDR3 sequence: CASSVGASGQETQYF. The DNA of the CDR3 is TGTGCCAGCAGCGTAGGGGCTAGCGGACAAGAGACCCAGTACTTC.

This chain links TRBV7-9 with TRBJ1-4, with D uncertain. Germline V gives CDR1 SEHNR, CDR2 FQNEAQ (reference sequence). The CDR3 has 13 residues. Trimming took off 5 bases at V and 8 bases at J, with 12 bases between the two ends. The chain's CDR3 is CASSLGFLEKLFF. In DNA, the CDR3 is TGTGCCAGCAGCCTAGGATTTCTGGAAAAACTGTTTTTT.

This sequence joins TRBV6-5 and TRBJ2-3; D call uncertain. This CDR3 is 11 amino acids long. CDR1 and CDR2 (germline): MNHEY, SVGAGI. Trimming stripped 7 bases from V and 4 bases from J, with 6 bases between. CDR3: CASTKADTQYF. CDR3 in DNA: TGTGCCAGCACCAAAGCAGATACGCAGTATTTT.

The chain carries TRBV5-8 and TRBJ2-5; D is possibly TRBD1 (6 bases). V lost 3 bases, J lost 4 bases, and 16 bases lay in between. Germline V gene sequence: CDR1 SGHTS, CDR2 YDEGEE. This CDR3 contains 15 residues. The CDR3 is CASSYGQQGGETQYF. The CDR3 DNA is TGTGCCAGCAGCTACGGACAGCAAGGGGGAGAGACCCAGTACTTC.

The chain couples TRBV19 to TRBJ1-1, with TRBD1 as a possible D gene (5 bases). Germline loops: CDR1 LNHDA, CDR2 SQIVND (reference sequence). The CDR3 sequence is 13 residues long. V lost 4 bases and J lost 8, with 14 bases in between. In DNA, the CDR3 is TGTGCCAGTAGTACAAATCCCGGGACCGAAGCTTTCTTT. This encodes CASSTNPGTEAFF.

CDR3 sequence (DNA): TGTGCCAGCTCACCTGTGACAGGGGGATCCGGGGAGCTGTTTTTT. Protein: CASSPVTGGSGELFF. V is TRBV18 and J is TRBJ2-2; 9 bases agree with TRBD1. CDR1 and CDR2 from the germline V gene are KGHSH and LQKENI. CDR3 length: 15 residues. Trimming removed 3 bases from V and 6 bases from J; junction bases left unmatched: 5.

V and J are TRBV5-1 and TRBJ2-2; perhaps TRBD1 as D (5 bases). Per the germline V gene, CDR1 is SGHRS and CDR2 is YFSETQ. The germline V and J ends were trimmed by 0 bases and 4 bases, with 7 bases remaining between them. This CDR3 is built from 14 residues. The CDR3 nucleotides read TGCGCCAGCAGCTTGGGACAGAGCACCGGGGAGCTGTTTTTT. Its protein is CASSLGQSTGELFF.

This rearrangement joins TRBV28 to TRBJ2-2; tentatively, D is TRBD1 or TRBD2 (5 bases each). This CDR3 is 15 amino acids long. Trimming removed 8 bases at V and 2 bases at J, with 15 bases between. Germline V gives CDR1 MDHEN, CDR2 SYDVKM. The CDR3: CASGISGLNTGELFF. DNA for the CDR3: TGTGCCAGCGGGATTTCGGGGCTCAACACCGGGGAGCTGTTTTTT.

This clone was counted a single time. The genes are TRBV11-3 and TRBJ2-1; TRBD2 aligns across 10 bases. The CDR3 extends over 16 amino acids. V was clipped by 2 bases and J by 7 bases; unmatched bases: 8. In germline, CDR1 is SGHNT, CDR2 YENEEA. The CDR3 is CASSLTSASGRNEQFF. The CDR3 bases are TGTGCCAGCAGCTTAACATCGGCTAGCGGGAGAAATGAGCAGTTCTTC.

This chain links TRBV7-9 with TRBJ1-5, with D possibly being TRBD1 (5 bases). This CDR3 spans 17 amino acids. From germline, CDR1 is SEHNR and CDR2 FQNEAQ (reference sequence). Trimming shortened V by 2 bases and J by 4 bases, and 18 bases separated the two germline ends. CDR3 DNA: TGTGCCAGCAGCTTATCTGCGGGCCTGGGGGGGAATCAGCCCCAGCATTTT. Translated, it gives CASSLSAGLGGNQPQHF.

J is TRBJ2-5 and V is TRBV2; weak D call: TRBD2 (6 bases). The ends were cut back, 9 bases at V and 5 bases at J, with 13 bases in the middle. Germline V CDR1 and CDR2: SNHLY, FYNNEI. CDR3 length: 12 amino acids. The CDR3 nucleotides are TGTGCCAGTTCTAGCGATGGGGAGACCCAGTACTTC. Protein product: CASSSDGETQYF.

The chain has TRBV7-2 and TRBJ2-3, with 10 bases that match TRBD2. Germline assignment: CDR1 SGHTA and CDR2 FQGNSA. This CDR3 has 17 residues. The V and J ends lost 3 bases and 6 bases, in that order; junction bases with no gene match: 12. The CDR3, as DNA: TGTGCCAGCAGCTTCGTGCGGGCTAGCGGGGGTAAGGATACGCAGTATTTT. This gives the protein CASSFVRASGGKDTQYF. The complete variable domain, with remaining parts taken from reference TRBV7-2 and TRBJ2-3, reads GAGVSQSPSNKVTEKGKDVELRCDPISGHTALYWYRQSLGQGLEFLIYFQGNSAPDKSGLPSDRFSAERTGGSVSTLTIQRTQQEDSAVYLCASSFVRASGGKDTQYFGPGTRLTVL.

The chain joins TRBV28 to TRBJ1-2, with D possibly matching TRBD1 (5 bases). Deletions cut 3 bases from V and 5 bases from J, with 10 bases between. The CDR3 contains 13 residues. Per germline, CDR1 MDHEN and CDR2 SYDVKM. The CDR3 here is CASSLGVQYGYTF. The CDR3, as DNA: TGTGCCAGCAGTTTGGGGGTCCAATATGGCTACACCTTC.

The V gene is TRBV7-2, the J gene TRBJ2-1; D tentatively fits TRBD1 or TRBD2 (5 bases each). The CDR3 spans 17 residues. Between the trimmed V and J ends, which lost 5 bases and 0 bases, there was a span of 17 bases. CDR1 is SGHTA, CDR2 FQGNSA, per germline. Here the CDR3 reads CASSRPHGTSSYNEQFF. The CDR3 DNA reads TGTGCCAGCAGCCGACCTCATGGGACGAGCTCCTACAATGAGCAGTTCTTC.

V and J are TRBV27 and TRBJ2-1; TRBD2 matches at 11 bases. V was clipped by 1 base and J by 8 bases; unmatched bases: 4. From germline, CDR1 is MNHEY and CDR2 SMNVEV (reference sequence). The CDR3 is 15 amino acids. Here the CDR3 DNA reads TGTGCCAGCAGTTTATGGCTAGCGGGAGGATATGAGCAGTTCTTC. Amino acid sequence: CASSLWLAGGYEQFF.

The chain is built from TRBV5-4 and TRBJ2-1; D is perhaps TRBD2 (6 bases). This CDR3 contains 13 residues. Trimming left V 0 bases short and J 6 bases short, with 7 bases between. Germline CDR1 is SGHNT and CDR2 is YYREEE (reference sequence). The CDR3 coding sequence is TGTGCCAGCAGCTTGGTCGGGGGCAATGAGCAGTTCTTC. Protein: CASSLVGGNEQFF.

V usage is TRBV5-6 and J usage is TRBJ1-2, with 12 bases matching TRBD1. The CDR3 contains 15 residues. V was clipped by 6 bases and J by 8 bases; unmatched bases: 11. CDR1 and CDR2 from the germline V gene are SGHDT and YYEEEE. The CDR3 sequence is CASMGGQGARGGYTF. CDR3 bases: TGTGCCAGCATGGGGGGACAGGGGGCTAGAGGAGGCTACACCTTC.

The chain has TRBV6-6 and TRBJ1-2; 7 positions agree with TRBD1. The CDR3 consists of 16 residues. V was pared by 2 bases and J by 5 bases, with 11 bases of the junction left unmatched. Germline lookup yields CDR1 MNHNY and CDR2 SVGAGI (reference sequence). The CDR3 DNA follows: TGTGCCAGCAGTTACAAGGGACAGATAGGGGGGTATGGCTACACCTTC. As protein: CASSYKGQIGGYGYTF.

This sequence joins TRBV28 and TRBJ2-7; D is uncertain. CDR1 is MDHEN, CDR2 SYDVKM, per germline. V was shortened by 7 bases and J by 10 bases, with 23 bases between the two germline ends. The CDR3 is made up of 14 amino acids. CDR3 nucleotides: TGTGCCAGCAAACCGGGCCCGGCTTGGGTGGAACAGTACTTC. As protein: CASKPGPAWVEQYF.

The V call is TRBV5-4, the J call TRBJ2-3; 7 bases match TRBD1. The CDR3 spans 16 residues. Germline CDR1 reads SGHNT; CDR2 reads YYREEE (reference sequence). Losses at the gene ends were 0 bases for V and 1 base for J; bases not matched to a gene: 5. The CDR3 region is CASSLGQGIGTDTQYF. DNA for the CDR3: TGTGCCAGCAGCTTGGGACAGGGAATAGGCACAGATACGCAGTATTTT.

V and J are TRBV4-1 and TRBJ1-1; no reliable D call. The CDR3 has 17 amino acids. CDR1 is MGHRA and CDR2 is YSYEKL in the germline V gene. V shed 4 bases and J shed 1 base, with 19 bases lying between them. The CDR3 loop reads CASSPLQRVGPNTEAFF. The CDR3 DNA reads TGCGCCAGCAGCCCCCTCCAACGGGTTGGACCGAACACTGAAGCTTTCTTT.

The chain uses TRBV19 and TRBJ2-7; D possibly uses TRBD1 or TRBD2 (5 bases each). The CDR3 runs 17 residues. Germline CDR1 is LNHDA and CDR2 is SQIVND (reference sequence). V lost 3 bases, J lost 1 base, and 19 bases lay in between. The CDR3 loop reads CASSMGDPFSRSYEQYF. The CDR3 nucleotides are TGTGCCAGTAGTATGGGGGACCCGTTCTCCCGTTCCTACGAGCAGTACTTC.

This sequence joins TRBV27 and TRBJ2-2; TRBD2 matches at 10 bases. The CDR3 contains 15 residues. The J segment lost 7 bases and the V segment lost 6 bases, leaving 8 bases of the junction unmatched. Germline-derived CDR1 and CDR2 are MNHEY and SMNVEV (reference sequence). CDR3 in DNA: TGTGCCAGCAGCCAAGCACTAGCGGGACTCGGGGAGCTGTTTTTT. Translated: CASSQALAGLGELFF.

The rearrangement uses TRBV19 and TRBJ2-7, with D perhaps matching TRBD2 (6 bases). The CDR3 sequence is 16 residues long. The germline V gene encodes CDR1 LNHDA and CDR2 SQIVND (reference sequence). Trimming took 3 bases from V and 6 from J, leaving 21 bases between them. This chain's CDR3 is CASSMGLALKSGEQYF. CDR3 coding DNA: TGTGCCAGTAGTATGGGGCTAGCGCTTAAGTCGGGCGAGCAGTACTTC.

CDR3: CAISESWAAFEAFF. CDR3 nucleotide sequence: TGTGCCATCAGTGAGTCGTGGGCTGCTTTTGAAGCTTTCTTT. The V and J genes are TRBV10-3 and TRBJ1-1; D ambiguous. Trimming took off 0 bases at V and 7 bases at J, with 12 bases between the two ends. The CDR3 runs to 14 residues. CDR1 and CDR2 from the germline V gene are ENHRY and SYGVKD.

The chain employs TRBV7-6 and TRBJ2-2; a weak D match, TRBD2 (7 bases). V was clipped by 1 base and J by 4 bases, with 19 bases between them. The CDR3 totals 18 residues. Per germline, CDR1 SGHVS and CDR2 FNYEAQ. The CDR3 loop reads CASSLGLKGGDVTGELFF. The CDR3, as DNA: TGTGCCAGCAGCTTAGGCCTTAAGGGGGGGGACGTCACCGGGGAGCTGTTTTTT.